This T cell receptor beta chain was profiled in a study of blood T cell repertoires in COVID-19. Study-level information: Italy, Spain and the United States were the sources of the convalescent and acute COVID-19 samples. T cells, B-cell-depleted T cells, or PBMCs supplied cDNA or gDNA.

With V trimmed by 3 bases and J by 8 bases, 4 bases remained unmatched. The CDR3 loop spans 13 amino acids. Germline loops: CDR1 LGHDT, CDR2 YNNKEL (reference sequence). As handled by the study authors: Amplification of reference gene primers was used by the study to estimate nucleated cell counts. Repertoires were generated with immunoSEQ multiplex PCR, while TCRdb's copy carries only in-frame clones and drops some. That table furnishes V, J and clone size, whereas the DNA furnished D and trimming. The table shows over 60,000 clones, with 86% occurring only once. This clonotype originated in a man aged 70-80 years with active or convalescent COVID-19. Sequencing was done on a sample of peripheral blood. The rearrangement uses TRBV3-1 (or the pseudogene TRBV3-2) and TRBJ1-2; 9 nucleotides match TRBD1. Written as DNA, the CDR3 is TGTGCCAGCAGCCAGGGGACAGGGAGGGGCTACACCTTC. It codes for CASSQGTGRGYTF.